This T cell receptor (beta chain) was captured by sequencing in a study of T cell changes during pregnancy in multiple sclerosis. The germline V gene encodes CDR1 MNHEY and CDR2 SMNVEV (reference sequence). CDR3 length equals 15 residues. Unmatched junction bases numbered 5, after V lost 3 bases and J lost 5 bases. Here immunoSEQ multiplex PCR was the method, and the copy in TCRdb shows in-frame clones only, minus some. This repertoire shows about 22,000 clones, roughly 91% found once; its top ten account for 6.8%. The material was CD8+ T cells from peripheral blood mononuclear cells, obtained in the third trimester of pregnancy. This TCR was sampled from a female donor with multiple sclerosis, enrolled in a pregnancy study. This chain links TRBV27 with TRBJ2-1; 9 positions match TRBD2. Here the CDR3 DNA reads TGTGCCAGCAGTTTGGGTAGCGGGGGAGACAATGAGCAGTTCTTC. This sequence encodes CASSLGSGGDNEQFF.